This T cell receptor beta chain comes out of a study of blood T cell repertoires in COVID-19. For the study at large: The samples span acute and convalescent COVID-19 from the United States, Italy and Spain.

Methods used by the authors: Estimation of nucleated cell counts relied on the amplification of reference gene primers. Profiled with immunoSEQ multiplex PCR; TCRdb holds only in-frame clones, not every one. The DNA gave D and trimming, while V, J and clone size come from that table. The sample has roughly 150,000 clones, roughly 80% seen once. Germline assignment: CDR1 GTSNPN and CDR2 SVGIG (reference sequence). J gave up 5 bases and V 1 base, and 5 bases lay outside the gene matches. The CDR3 contains 14 residues. This TCR was sampled from a woman of 80 years or more with acute or convalescent COVID-19. This chain uses TRBV30 with TRBJ2-5, with 9 bases identical to TRBD1. Specimen: peripheral blood. CDR3 coding DNA: TGTGCCTGGAGTGGAACAGGGGGCCGTGAGACCCAGTACTTC. Translated: CAWSGTGGRETQYF.